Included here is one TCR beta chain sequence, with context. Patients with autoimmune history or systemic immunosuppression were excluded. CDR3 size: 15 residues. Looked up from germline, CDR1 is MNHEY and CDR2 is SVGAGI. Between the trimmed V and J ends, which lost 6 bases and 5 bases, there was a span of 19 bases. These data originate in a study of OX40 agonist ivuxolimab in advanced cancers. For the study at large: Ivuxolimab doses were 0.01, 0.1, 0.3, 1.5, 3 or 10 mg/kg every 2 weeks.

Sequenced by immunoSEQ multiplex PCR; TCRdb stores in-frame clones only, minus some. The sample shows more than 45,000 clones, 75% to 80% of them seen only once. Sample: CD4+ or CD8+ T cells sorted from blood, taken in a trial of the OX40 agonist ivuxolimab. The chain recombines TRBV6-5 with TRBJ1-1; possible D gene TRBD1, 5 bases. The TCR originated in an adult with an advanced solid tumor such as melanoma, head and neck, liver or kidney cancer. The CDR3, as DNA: TGTGCCAGCAGCAGTCCCGTGGGGGGTGGAACTGAAGCTTTCTTT. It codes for CASSSPVGGGTEAFF.